This entry features one TCR beta chain sequence. The sample belongs to a study of T-cell reconstitution after alpha-beta-depleted transplantation in children. CDR1 and CDR2 from the germline V gene are SGHTA and FQGTGA. The germline V and J ends were trimmed by 2 bases and 6 bases, with 8 bases remaining between them. This CDR3 is 13 amino acids long. Library preparation (for TCRbeta) was performed with unique molecular identifiers. TCRdb ran MiXCR on the PCR reads and lists one entry per CDR3 protein. The sample lists about 610,000 distinct CDR3 sequences, 8% to 11% seen once, with less than 5% in the top ten.

The sample in question was PBMCs from the stem cell graft donor, obtained from the stem cell graft. The clonotype comes from a human donor who donated a stem cell graft to a child with acute myeloid leukemia. The chain couples TRBV7-3 to TRBJ1-5; D remains unclear. The CDR3: CASSLFSGQPQHF. DNA of the CDR3: TGTGCCAGCAGCTTATTCTCCGGTCAGCCCCAGCATTTT.